This TCR beta chain was retrieved from a study of control samples from healthy donors and cancer patients. Assay: immunoSEQ multiplex PCR; the TCRdb copy retains only in-frame clones and omits some. The sample lists fewer than 500,000 clones, 90% seen once, with over 5.5% in the top ten. CDR1 KGHDR and CDR2 SFDVKD come from the germline V gene. The V end lost 10 bases, the J end lost 6 bases, and 21 bases lay between the germline ends. This CDR3 has 15 amino acids. The chain uses TRBV24-1 and TRBJ1-3; possibly TRBD1 for D (5 bases). Source material: PBMCs. This receptor was identified in a man in his forties or fifties with head and neck cancer. CDR3 nucleotide sequence: TGTGCCACAAATTGTCGGGGACTGCTTAAAAACACCATATATTTT. Its protein is CATNCRGLLKNTIYF.